This TCR beta chain comes out of a study of T cells after yellow fever vaccination. TCRdb re-called the 5' RACE reads with MiXCR, one entry per CDR3 protein. The profile shows about 350,000 distinct CDR3 sequences, 7% to 9% of them singletons. The source of this sequence is a man aged 18-30 years who received the YFV17D yellow fever vaccine. Here the sequenced sample was PBMCs, taken roughly 47 days after the first yellow fever vaccination.

CDR3 coding DNA: TGCAGTGCTAGAGATCTAGCCCAAGAGACCCAGTACTTC. As protein: CSARDLAQETQYF. The V call is TRBV20-1, the J call TRBJ2-5; perhaps TRBD2 as D (5 bases). Trimming stripped 0 bases from V and 1 base from J, with 6 bases between. This CDR3 region has 13 residues. The germline V gene encodes CDR1 DFQATT and CDR2 SNEGSKA (reference sequence).